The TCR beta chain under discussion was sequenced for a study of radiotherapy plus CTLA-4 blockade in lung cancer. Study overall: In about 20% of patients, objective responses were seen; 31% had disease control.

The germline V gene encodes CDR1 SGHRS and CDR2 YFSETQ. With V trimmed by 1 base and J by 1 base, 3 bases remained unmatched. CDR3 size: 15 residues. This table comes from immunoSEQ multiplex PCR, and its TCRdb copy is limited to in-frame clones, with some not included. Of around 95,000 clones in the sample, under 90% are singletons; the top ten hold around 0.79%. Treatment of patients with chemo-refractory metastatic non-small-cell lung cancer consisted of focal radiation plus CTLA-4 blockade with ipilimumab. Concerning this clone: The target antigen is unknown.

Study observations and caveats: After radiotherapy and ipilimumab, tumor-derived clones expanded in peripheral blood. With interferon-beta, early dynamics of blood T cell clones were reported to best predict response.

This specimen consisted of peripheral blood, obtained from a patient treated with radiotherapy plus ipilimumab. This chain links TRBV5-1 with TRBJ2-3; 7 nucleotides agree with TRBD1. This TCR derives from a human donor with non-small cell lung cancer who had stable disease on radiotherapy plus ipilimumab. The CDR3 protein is CASSLRGLGTDTQYF. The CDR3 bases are TGCGCCAGCAGCTTGAGGGGGCTTGGCACAGATACGCAGTATTTT.